Below are 15 T cell receptor beta chains sequenced from a single sample in a study of control samples from healthy donors and cancer patients. Some clones are missing from TCRdb's copy, which holds only in-frame ones; the method was immunoSEQ multiplex PCR. The table records 160,000 or so clones, more than 85% of them present only once. Sequencing was performed on blood. The receptors were sampled from a woman aged 30 to 39 in good health.

Written as DNA, the CDR3 is TGTGCCAGCAGTTACTTTACAAGGGGGGGAATAACTGAAGCTTTCTTT. Amino acid sequence: CASSYFTRGGITEAFF. The chain carries TRBV6-5 and TRBJ1-1; a possible D gene is TRBD1 (6 bases). The CDR3 is 16 residues long. Germline CDR1 MNHEY, CDR2 SVGAGI. V was trimmed by 1 base and J by 5 bases, leaving 17 bases between them.

This clone was seen a handful of times. This chain connects TRBV4-2 to TRBJ1-3; 8 bases match TRBD1. Trimming cost V 1 base and J 4 bases; bases outside gene matches: 9. CDR3 size: 17 residues. Looked up from germline, CDR1 is LGHNA and CDR2 is YNFKEQ. This chain's CDR3 is CASSQGLAGGLGNTIYF. The CDR3 coding sequence is TGTGCCAGCAGCCAAGGACTAGCAGGGGGCTTGGGAAACACCATATATTTT.

The chain joins TRBV24-1 to TRBJ2-2, with 8 bases fitting TRBD1. This CDR3 contains 15 residues. Germline CDR1 and CDR2: KGHDR and SFDVKD. Unmatched junction bases numbered 5, after V lost 3 bases and J lost 6 bases. The CDR3 spells CATSDPQGAAGELFF. CDR3 coding DNA: TGTGCCACCAGTGATCCCCAGGGGGCCGCCGGGGAGCTGTTTTTT.

This chain links TRBV5-1 with TRBJ1-1; D unclear. V lost 0 bases and J 4 bases, leaving 7 bases between the germline ends. This CDR3 has 13 amino acids. Germline values: CDR1 SGHRS, CDR2 YFSETQ. The CDR3 DNA reads as TGCGCCAGCAGCTTGGTTGAGGGCACTGAAGCTTTCTTT. This encodes CASSLVEGTEAFF.

The J gene is TRBJ1-2, the V gene TRBV6-6, with D unclear. The CDR3 covers 13 residues. Germline V gene lookup returns CDR1 MNHNY and CDR2 SVGAGI (reference sequence). Between the trimmed V and J ends, which lost 2 bases and 5 bases, there was a span of 9 bases. The CDR3 loop is CASSYGRKYGYTF. The CDR3 nucleotides are TGTGCCAGCAGTTACGGACGGAAATATGGCTACACCTTC.

This chain uses TRBV27 with TRBJ1-6, with TRBD1 as a possible D gene (5 bases). The CDR3 sequence is 16 residues long. The germline V and J ends were trimmed by 0 bases and 7 bases, with 13 bases remaining between them. Germline V gene sequence: CDR1 MNHEY, CDR2 SMNVEV (reference sequence). This CDR3 is CASSLSLRGRNSPLHF. The DNA of the CDR3 is TGTGCCAGCAGTTTATCACTGCGGGGCCGGAATTCACCCCTCCACTTT.

This rearrangement joins TRBV28 to TRBJ1-5; 8 nucleotides align to TRBD1. V trimming: 8 bases; J trimming: 7 bases; junction bases outside the gene matches: 10. Germline CDR1 reads MDHEN; CDR2 reads SYDVKM. The CDR3 runs to 14 residues. For the CDR3, the DNA is TGTGCCAGCTCGGGCAGGGGGCACTGGCAGCCCCAGCATTTT. This gives the protein CASSGRGHWQPQHF.

The chain combines TRBV7-3 with TRBJ2-7; D perhaps matches TRBD1 (6 bases). Trimming pared 5 bases from V and 2 bases from J, leaving 16 bases between. Germline lookup yields CDR1 SGHTA and CDR2 FQGTGA. This CDR3 is built from 15 residues. The CDR3 DNA sequence: TGTGCCAGCAGCCCAGGGGCAGGGGTGACCTACGAGCAGTACTTC. Its protein is CASSPGAGVTYEQYF.

V is TRBV19 and J is TRBJ2-3; 11 bases match TRBD2. The J segment lost 5 bases and the V segment lost 3 bases, leaving 1 base of the junction unmatched. The CDR3 length is 14 residues. CDR1 LNHDA and CDR2 SQIVND come from the germline V gene (reference sequence). This CDR3 is CASSITSGRDTQYF. In nucleotides, the CDR3 is TGTGCCAGTAGTATCACTAGCGGGAGAGATACGCAGTATTTT.

This sequence joins TRBV4-1 and TRBJ2-7; 7 bases map to TRBD1. Germline V CDR1 and CDR2: MGHRA, YSYEKL. Trimming at V came to 0 bases and at J to 3 bases, leaving 5 bases not matched to a gene. This CDR3 comprises 15 residues. The DNA for the CDR3 is TGCGCCAGCAGCCAAGATAACAGGGGCCTCTACGAGCAGTACTTC. Encoded protein: CASSQDNRGLYEQYF.

This clone was seen only a few times. J is TRBJ2-1 and V is TRBV7-3, with 10 bases that match TRBD2. Trimming at V came to 5 bases and at J to 4 bases, leaving 5 bases not matched to a gene. The CDR3 sequence is 15 residues long. Germline V lookup: CDR1 SGHTA, CDR2 FQGTGA. The CDR3 DNA is TGTGCCAGCAGCGTCCTAGCGGGGGTTTACAATGAGCAGTTCTTC. Its protein product is CASSVLAGVYNEQFF.

The V call is TRBV7-8, the J call TRBJ1-2; no firm D call. CDR1 is SGHVS, CDR2 FQNEAQ, per germline. Between the trimmed V and J ends, which lost 1 base and 1 base, there was a span of 10 bases. This CDR3 has 15 residues. The CDR3 DNA reads as TGTGCCAGCAGCTTAGGAAGAGATTTTAACTATGGCTACACCTTC. Its protein product is CASSLGRDFNYGYTF. The full variable domain, its missing parts supplied by reference TRBV7-8 and TRBJ1-2, is GAGVSQSPRYKVAKRGQDVALRCDPISGHVSLFWYQQALGQGPEFLTYFQNEAQLDKSGLPSDRFFAERPEGSVSTLKIQRTQQEDSAVYLCASSLGRDFNYGYTFGSGTRLTVV.

This sequence joins TRBV7-9 and TRBJ1-2; 7 bases are a match to TRBD1. This CDR3 is 17 amino acids long. V lost 1 base to trimming and J lost 1 base; unmatched junction nucleotides: 9. CDR1 SEHNR and CDR2 FQNEAQ come from the germline V gene (reference sequence). CDR3 in amino acids: CASSLEPGTVYNYGYTF. The CDR3 DNA reads as TGTGCCAGCAGCTTAGAACCTGGGACAGTTTATAACTATGGCTACACCTTC.

The chain is built from TRBV4-1 and TRBJ1-5; TRBD1 aligns across 7 bases. Trimming removed 0 bases from V and 4 bases from J; junction bases left unmatched: 6. Germline assignment: CDR1 MGHRA and CDR2 YSYEKL. This CDR3 region has 16 residues. This chain's CDR3 is CASSQEETGRNQPQHF. DNA for the CDR3: TGCGCCAGCAGCCAAGAAGAGACAGGGCGGAATCAGCCCCAGCATTTT.

The rearrangement uses TRBV5-6 and TRBJ2-7; TRBD1 might be the D (6 bases). The CDR3 has 14 residues. The germline gives CDR1 SGHDT, CDR2 YYEEEE. V was clipped by 2 bases and J by 5 bases, with 14 bases between them. This CDR3 is CASSFTDRLHEQYF. The CDR3 DNA reads TGTGCCAGCAGCTTTACAGACAGGCTCCACGAGCAGTACTTC.